This T cell receptor (beta chain) was obtained from a study of CD8+CD57+ T cells in acquired aplastic anemia. For the study at large: On average, sorted CD4+ and CD8+ cells gave approximately 3 ug of DNA.

The authors sequenced patients whose flow cytometry had shown CD8+CD57+ cell expansion. A severe acquired aplastic anemia diagnosis applied to all patients. Germline V CDR1 and CDR2: SNHLY, FYNNEI. V was shortened by 0 bases and J by 11 bases, with 8 bases between the two germline ends. The CDR3 covers 12 residues. The study profiled TCR beta VDJ and CDR3 using genomic DNA as template. From the reads, TCRdb called clonotypes with MiXCR, one entry per CDR3 protein. The sample holds 250,000 or so distinct CDR3 sequences, approximately 45% seen once. The chain has TRBV2 and TRBJ1-5, with unresolved D. The TCR comes from a human donor with aplastic anemia. Sequencing was performed on sorted CD4+, CD8+, or CD8+CD57+ T cells (not recorded which) from PBMCs. The chain's CDR3 is CASSEAGSAQHF. As DNA, the CDR3 is TGTGCCAGCAGTGAAGCAGGGTCGGCCCAGCATTTT.